This entry is about one T cell receptor (beta chain). The data were obtained in a study of control samples from healthy donors and cancer patients. Sequencing was performed with immunoSEQ multiplex PCR; in TCRdb, only in-frame clones are kept and a portion is missing. This table has around 94,000 clones, approximately 93% appearing once. V was pared by 5 bases and J by 4 bases, with 12 bases of the junction left unmatched. Looked up from germline, CDR1 is LNHDA and CDR2 is SQIVND (reference sequence). The CDR3 contains 16 residues. The chain has TRBV19 and TRBJ2-3; 7 positions match TRBD1. Sequenced material: blood. The receptor comes from a woman aged 25 to 39 in good health. The CDR3 spells CASSHRTGLHPDTQYF. The DNA for the CDR3 is TGTGCCAGTAGTCACAGGACAGGCCTCCACCCAGATACGCAGTATTTT.